These 31 T cell receptor beta chains originate from one sample sequenced in a study of blood T cells in healthy people across ages. The authors ran a second PCR of about 7 to 12 cycles using a sample-barcoded 5' primer and a J-beta primer mix. MiXCR, applied by TCRdb to the 5' RACE reads, yields one record per CDR3 protein. The data hold about 1.5 million distinct CDR3 sequences, with 42% observed a single time. Sample: blood. These receptors all come from a woman under 30 in good health.

This clonotype has a handful of counts. The chain couples TRBV11-2 to TRBJ1-2; possibly TRBD1 for D (5 bases). Trimming took off 5 bases at V and 5 bases at J, with 15 bases between the two ends. This CDR3 spans 14 amino acids. Germline lookup yields CDR1 SGHAT and CDR2 FQNNGV. CDR3 in amino acids: CASSSPRGGYGYTF. In DNA form, the CDR3 reads TGTGCCAGCAGCAGCCCCCGGGGCGGGTATGGCTACACCTTC.

V usage is TRBV3-1 and J usage is TRBJ2-4; D might be TRBD2 (6 bases). Per germline, CDR1 LGHDT and CDR2 YNNKEL (reference sequence). This CDR3 spans 15 amino acids. Between the trimmed V and J ends, which lost 2 bases and 1 base, there was a span of 9 bases. The CDR3 reads CASSQNGGAKNIQYF. The CDR3 nucleotides are TGTGCCAGCAGCCAAAATGGGGGGGCCAAAAACATTCAGTACTTC.

Here the CDR3 reads CASSLPATSGSGEQFF. For the CDR3, the DNA is TGTGCCAGCAGCTTACCGGCGACGAGCGGGAGCGGTGAGCAGTTCTTC. The rearrangement uses TRBV7-3 and TRBJ2-1, with 8 bases identical to TRBD2. With 2 bases clipped from V and 9 bases from J, the junction kept 12 bases outside the gene matches. The CDR3 is made up of 16 amino acids. Germline loops: CDR1 SGHTA, CDR2 FQGTGA.

This clonotype has a handful of counts. The chain carries TRBV12-3 or TRBV12-4 and TRBJ2-5, with 7 bases that match TRBD2. V was pared by 5 bases and J by 5 bases, with 8 bases of the junction left unmatched. The CDR3 length is 14 residues. CDR3: CASSGTIWGETQYF. The CDR3 DNA reads TGTGCCAGCAGTGGGACTATATGGGGGGAGACCCAGTACTTC.

J is TRBJ2-3 and V is TRBV28, with 13 bases identical to TRBD2. Losses at the gene ends were 4 bases for V and 8 bases for J; bases not matched to a gene: 9. The CDR3 totals 16 residues. The germline gives CDR1 MDHEN, CDR2 SYDVKM. This CDR3 reads CASSWTSGGPRGTQYF. The CDR3 DNA sequence: TGTGCCAGCAGTTGGACTAGCGGGGGCCCGAGGGGTACGCAGTATTTT.

This clonotype has just a few counts. The chain employs TRBV11-2 and TRBJ1-1, with 11 bases matching TRBD1. V gave up 2 bases and J gave up 6 bases; unmatched junction bases: 5. CDR1 and CDR2 (germline): SGHAT, FQNNGV. This CDR3 contains 15 residues. The DNA of the CDR3 is TGTGCCAGCAGCTTATGGGGACAGGGGGTCCCTGAAGCTTTCTTT. Translating gives CASSLWGQGVPEAFF.

This chain connects TRBV3-1 to TRBJ1-6; D gene uncertain. CDR1 LGHDT and CDR2 YNNKEL come from the germline V gene (reference sequence). The CDR3 runs 14 residues. The V end lost 0 bases, the J end lost 7 bases, and 7 bases lay between the germline ends. The CDR3 nucleotides are TGTGCCAGCAGCCAAGATATAGGGAATTCACCCCTCCACTTT. Protein product: CASSQDIGNSPLHF.

This chain links TRBV6-6 with TRBJ1-2, with TRBD1 as a possible D gene (6 bases). Trimming removed 5 bases from V and 7 bases from J, with 17 bases in between. CDR1 is MNHNY and CDR2 is SVGAGI in the germline V gene (reference sequence). The CDR3 is 14 amino acids. The CDR3, as DNA: TGTGCCAGCAGTCCAAACTACAGGGCTCCTGGCTACACCTTC. Residues: CASSPNYRAPGYTF.

In its sample, this clonotype was seen a few times. V is TRBV7-2 and J is TRBJ1-1; 10 positions match TRBD1. The length of the CDR3 is 15 residues. From germline, CDR1 is SGHTA and CDR2 FQGNSA. V dropped 6 bases and J dropped 0; count of bases not matched to a gene: 4. DNA of the CDR3: TGTGCCAGCAGACCGGGACAGGGGATGAACACTGAAGCTTTCTTT. It yields the protein CASRPGQGMNTEAFF.

This clonotype was found many times. The CDR3 region is CASPKGGTKPEETQYF. CDR3 coding DNA: TGTGCCAGCCCCAAGGGCGGAACCAAACCCGAAGAGACCCAGTACTTC. The gene calls are TRBV6-6 and TRBJ2-5, with D unclear. The germline V gene encodes CDR1 MNHNY and CDR2 SVGAGI (reference sequence). This CDR3 is built from 16 residues. Trimming left V 8 bases short and J 3 bases short, with 22 bases between.

The rearrangement joins TRBV29-1 to TRBJ1-2; possible D gene TRBD1, 6 bases. V gave up 7 bases and J gave up 0 bases, with 9 bases separating them. Germline V gives CDR1 SQVTM, CDR2 ANQGSEA. The CDR3 extends over 12 amino acids. CDR3 region: CSAQGPNYGYTF. For the CDR3, the DNA is TGCAGCGCACAGGGACCTAACTATGGCTACACCTTC.

The V and J genes are TRBV6-4 and TRBJ1-2; the D is unclear. Trimming took off 3 bases at V and 3 bases at J, with 8 bases between the two ends. Germline V gene sequence: CDR1 MRHNA, CDR2 SNTAGT. There are 13 residues in the CDR3. Here the CDR3 reads CASSERADYGYTF. The CDR3 coding sequence is TGTGCCAGCAGTGAGCGGGCAGACTATGGCTACACCTTC.

This clonotype has just a few counts. V usage is TRBV20-1 and J usage is TRBJ2-1; TRBD2 aligns across 11 bases. CDR3 length equals 18 residues. Germline CDR1 and CDR2: DFQATT and SNEGSKA (reference sequence). Trimming removed 6 bases from V and 4 bases from J; junction bases left unmatched: 17. The CDR3 reads CSAGLAGGLGGLYNEQFF. CDR3 nucleotide sequence: TGCAGTGCCGGGCTAGCGGGGGGCCTTGGAGGATTGTACAATGAGCAGTTCTTC.

The rearrangement uses TRBV15 and TRBJ2-7, with TRBD2 matching 14 bases. This CDR3 has 15 amino acids. Unmatched junction bases numbered 0, after V lost 3 bases and J lost 2 bases. CDR1 and CDR2 (germline): LNHNV, YYDKDF (reference sequence). CDR3 protein: CATSRTSGGAYEQYF. DNA of the CDR3: TGTGCCACCAGCAGGACTAGCGGGGGGGCCTACGAGCAGTACTTC. Using reference TRBV15 and TRBJ2-7 for the parts outside the CDR3, the full variable domain is DAMVIQNPRYQVTQFGKPVTLSCSQTLNHNVMYWYQQKSSQAPKLLFHYYDKDFNNEADTPDNFQSRRPNTSFCFLDIRSPGLGDTAMYLCATSRTSGGAYEQYFGPGTRLTVT.

This clonotype was observed a single time. The gene calls are TRBV7-2 and TRBJ2-1; TRBD2 aligns across 7 bases. This CDR3 spans 13 amino acids. Trimming at V came to 7 bases and at J to 5 bases, leaving 5 bases not matched to a gene. Germline loops: CDR1 SGHTA, CDR2 FQGNSA. This chain's CDR3 is CASMGGGHNEQFF. DNA for the CDR3: TGTGCCAGCATGGGCGGGGGACACAATGAGCAGTTCTTC.

The CDR3 DNA reads TGTGCCATCAGTGATCGACAGGAAACTCATCAGTACTTC. It codes for CAISDRQETHQYF. The chain employs TRBV10-3 and TRBJ2-4; tentative D call: TRBD1 (6 bases). This CDR3 is built from 13 residues. Trimming took off 3 bases at V and 12 bases at J, with 15 bases between the two ends. Germline assignment: CDR1 ENHRY and CDR2 SYGVKD.

This clonotype was observed a few times. The chain links TRBV25-1 to TRBJ2-3; 8 bases fit TRBD2. Germline lookup yields CDR1 MGHDK and CDR2 SYGVNS. CDR3 length: 12 residues. V dropped 2 bases and J dropped 10; count of bases not matched to a gene: 2. The CDR3 DNA reads as TGTGCCAGCAGTGAACCCGGGAGGGCGCAGTATTTT. It yields the protein CASSEPGRAQYF.

This clonotype has only a few counts. The chain uses TRBV9 and TRBJ2-1; weak D call: TRBD2 (5 bases). This CDR3 is built from 13 residues. CDR1 is SGDLS, CDR2 YYNGEE, per germline. V was cut by 0 bases and J by 5 bases, with 6 bases left in between. The CDR3 region is CASSVGRNNEQFF. CDR3 DNA: TGTGCCAGCAGCGTAGGGAGGAACAATGAGCAGTTCTTC.

This clonotype was detected only a few times. The gene calls are TRBV20-1 and TRBJ2-5; D unresolved. Germline V CDR1 and CDR2: DFQATT, SNEGSKA (reference sequence). CDR3 length: 13 amino acids. V lost 5 bases, J lost 1 base, and 11 bases lay in between. CDR3 in amino acids: CSAFDNPQETQYF. The CDR3 nucleotides read TGCAGTGCTTTTGACAATCCCCAAGAGACCCAGTACTTC.

J is TRBJ1-4 and V is TRBV20-1, with TRBD1 matching 9 bases. J gave up 7 bases and V 5 bases, and 17 bases lay outside the gene matches. This CDR3 has 17 amino acids. Germline-derived CDR1 and CDR2 are DFQATT and SNEGSKA (reference sequence). CDR3 residues: CSAQTRDRVITVEKLFF. The CDR3 DNA reads as TGCAGTGCTCAGACCCGGGACAGGGTTATAACAGTTGAAAAACTGTTTTTT.

This clonotype was seen a few times. This rearrangement joins TRBV7-2 to TRBJ1-2, with D possibly TRBD1 on 6 matching bases. Trimming shortened V by 1 base and J by 4 bases, and 10 bases separated the two germline ends. The germline V gene has CDR1 SGHTA and CDR2 FQGNSA. The length of the CDR3 is 14 residues. The DNA of the CDR3 is TGTGCCAGCAGCTTAGTGCAGGGGCCCTATGGCTACACCTTC. It translates to CASSLVQGPYGYTF.

The V gene is TRBV7-6, the J gene TRBJ2-1; weak D call: TRBD2 (6 bases). V gave up 6 bases and J gave up 7 bases, with 16 bases separating them. CDR1 and CDR2 (germline): SGHVS, FNYEAQ. The CDR3 contains 14 residues. The CDR3 region is CASRMPGENNEQFF. The CDR3 coding sequence is TGTGCCAGCAGGATGCCGGGGGAGAATAATGAGCAGTTCTTC.

The chain recombines TRBV6-6 with TRBJ2-1; D is uncertain. CDR1 and CDR2 (germline): MNHNY, SVGAGI (reference sequence). The V gene lost 0 bases and the J gene lost 8 bases, with 8 bases spanning the gap. The CDR3 length is 13 residues. CDR3: CASSYSLVHEQFF. CDR3 DNA sequence: TGTGCCAGCAGTTACTCGTTAGTCCATGAGCAGTTCTTC.

The CDR3 bases are TGTGCCAGCAGCCAAGATTGGAGCTCCTACGAGCAGTACTTC. This sequence encodes CASSQDWSSYEQYF. The rearrangement links TRBV3-1 to TRBJ2-7; unclear D gene. The germline V and J ends were trimmed by 0 bases and 0 bases, with 6 bases remaining between them. CDR3 size: 14 residues. The germline V gene encodes CDR1 LGHDT and CDR2 YNNKEL (reference sequence).

This clonotype showed up just once. V usage is TRBV20-1 and J usage is TRBJ2-7; 7 bases are a match to TRBD1. The CDR3 is made up of 15 amino acids. Losses at the gene ends were 2 bases for V and 3 bases for J; bases not matched to a gene: 10. CDR1 and CDR2 (germline): DFQATT, SNEGSKA (reference sequence). CDR3: CSARSPRDSDYEQYF. The CDR3 nucleotides read TGCAGTGCTAGAAGTCCCCGGGACAGTGACTACGAGCAGTACTTC.

This clonotype was seen a handful of times. The V and J genes are TRBV4-1 and TRBJ1-5; TRBD1 is a possible D gene (6 bases). V lost 5 bases to trimming and J lost 1 base, with 12 bases between them. CDR1 MGHRA and CDR2 YSYEKL come from the germline V gene. The CDR3 totals 15 residues. CDR3 loop: CASSSYRDSNQPQHF. CDR3 nucleotides: TGCGCCAGCAGCTCCTACAGGGACAGCAATCAGCCCCAGCATTTT.

The V call is TRBV3-1, the J call TRBJ1-1, with 9 bases matching TRBD1. CDR1 is LGHDT, CDR2 YNNKEL, per germline (reference sequence). This CDR3 has 15 residues. V trimming: 5 bases; J trimming: 5 bases; junction bases outside the gene matches: 9. The CDR3 region is CASSKYRDRDTEAFF. The DNA for the CDR3 is TGTGCCAGCAGCAAATACCGGGACAGGGATACTGAAGCTTTCTTT.

Here the CDR3 reads CSVEGGLQETQYF. The CDR3 bases are TGCAGCGTTGAGGGGGGGTTACAAGAGACCCAGTACTTC. The V call is TRBV29-1, the J call TRBJ2-5, with 7 positions matching TRBD2. V was clipped by 3 bases and J by 2 bases; unmatched bases: 3. This CDR3 is 13 amino acids long. Germline CDR1 and CDR2: SQVTM and ANQGSEA.

This clonotype was counted only a few times. The chain carries TRBV3-1 and TRBJ1-2; a possible D gene is TRBD1 (5 bases). The germline V gene has CDR1 LGHDT and CDR2 YNNKEL (reference sequence). CDR3 size: 15 residues. Trimming left V 3 bases short and J 7 bases short, with 18 bases between. DNA for the CDR3: TGTGCCAGCAGCCAGACGGGACCGATTGGATCTGGCTACACCTTC. Its translation: CASSQTGPIGSGYTF.

The chain combines TRBV19 with TRBJ1-2; a possible D gene is TRBD1 (6 bases). Trimming shortened V by 6 bases and J by 4 bases, and 27 bases separated the two germline ends. The germline CDR1 and CDR2 sequences are LNHDA and SQIVND (reference sequence). CDR3 size: 18 residues. The CDR3 protein is CASSLRSGTLLRGYGYTF. The CDR3 DNA sequence: TGTGCCAGTAGCCTGAGAAGCGGGACACTCCTCCGGGGCTATGGCTACACCTTC. Supplemented by reference TRBV19 and TRBJ1-2, the full variable domain reads DGGITQSPKYLFRKEGQNVTLSCEQNLNHDAMYWYRQDPGQGLRLIYYSQIVNDFQKGDIAEGYSVSREKKESFPLTVTSAQKNPTAFYLCASSLRSGTLLRGYGYTFGSGTRLTVV.

The chain uses TRBV20-1 and TRBJ2-1, with D uncertain. The germline V and J ends were trimmed by 2 bases and 4 bases, with 6 bases remaining between them. The CDR3 has 12 residues. Germline-derived CDR1 and CDR2 are DFQATT and SNEGSKA (reference sequence). The CDR3 loop reads CSARWGYNEQFF. DNA for the CDR3: TGCAGTGCTAGATGGGGTTACAATGAGCAGTTCTTC.